The subject of this entry is one T cell receptor (beta chain). This entry is derived from a study of blood T cell repertoires in COVID-19. Overall study: Samples representing acute and convalescent COVID-19 were sourced from the United States, Italy and Spain. In each case, the material was cDNA or gDNA derived from T cells, B-cell-depleted T cells, or PBMCs.

Germline V gene lookup returns CDR1 SGHTA and CDR2 FQGNSA. With 6 bases clipped from V and 7 bases from J, the junction kept 11 bases outside the gene matches. The CDR3 length is 15 residues. The authors' processing: Reference gene primer amplification gave estimated nucleated cell counts. Generated by immunoSEQ multiplex PCR, the TCRdb table keeps only in-frame clones and is missing some. D and trimming come from the DNA, and the V and J calls and clone size come from that table. The table has roughly 120,000 clones, about nine tenths seen once; the top ten hold approximately 1.9%. The chain combines TRBV7-2 with TRBJ2-3; 9 bases align to TRBD1. The clonotype comes from a human donor with active COVID-19. The donor label of this sample is uncertain. The sequenced sample consisted of peripheral blood. CDR3 in DNA: TGTGCCAGCAGTCCCTCCGAGACAGGGGGGAATACGCAGTATTTT. This codes for CASSPSETGGNTQYF.